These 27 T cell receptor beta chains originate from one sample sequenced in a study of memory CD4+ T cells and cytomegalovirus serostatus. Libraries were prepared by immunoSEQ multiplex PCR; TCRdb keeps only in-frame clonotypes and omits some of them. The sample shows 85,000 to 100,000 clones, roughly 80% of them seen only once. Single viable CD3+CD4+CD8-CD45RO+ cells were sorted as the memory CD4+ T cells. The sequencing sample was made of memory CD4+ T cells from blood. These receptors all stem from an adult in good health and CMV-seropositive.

The CDR3 protein is CASSPVGLGTGELFF. Here the CDR3 DNA reads TGTGCCAGCAGCCCTGTGGGACTAGGGACCGGGGAGCTGTTTTTT. The rearrangement joins TRBV9 to TRBJ2-2; 8 nucleotides align to TRBD2. Trimming removed 4 bases from V and 5 bases from J; junction bases left unmatched: 7. Germline CDR1 reads SGDLS; CDR2 reads YYNGEE. The CDR3 contains 15 residues. The whole variable domain, filled in from reference TRBV9 and TRBJ2-2, reads DSGVTQTPKHLITATGQRVTLRCSPRSGDLSVYWYQQSLDQGLQFLIQYYNGEERAKGNILERFSAQQFPDLHSELNLSSLELGDSALYFCASSPVGLGTGELFFGEGSRLTVL.

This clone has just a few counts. The CDR3 DNA sequence: TGTGCCAGCAGTCCCGGAGGGGTGAACACTGAAGCTTTCTTT. Translating gives CASSPGGVNTEAFF. The rearrangement uses TRBV7-9 and TRBJ1-1; possible D gene TRBD1, 5 bases. Germline CDR1 SEHNR, CDR2 FQNEAQ (reference sequence). The CDR3 has 14 residues. Trimming took 6 bases from V and 0 from J, leaving 11 bases between them.

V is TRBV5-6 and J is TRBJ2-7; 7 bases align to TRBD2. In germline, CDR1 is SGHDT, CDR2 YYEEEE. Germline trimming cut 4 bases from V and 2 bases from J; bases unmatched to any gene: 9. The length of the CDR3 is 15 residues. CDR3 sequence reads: CASSRSSGFAYEQYF. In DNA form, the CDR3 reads TGTGCCAGCAGCCGCAGTAGCGGGTTCGCCTACGAGCAGTACTTC.

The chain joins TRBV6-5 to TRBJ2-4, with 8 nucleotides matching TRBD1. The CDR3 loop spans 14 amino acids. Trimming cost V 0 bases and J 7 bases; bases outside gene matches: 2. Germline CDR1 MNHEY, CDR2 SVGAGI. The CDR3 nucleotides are TGTGCCAGCAGTTACTCCAGGACAGGGAACATTCAGTACTTC. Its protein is CASSYSRTGNIQYF.

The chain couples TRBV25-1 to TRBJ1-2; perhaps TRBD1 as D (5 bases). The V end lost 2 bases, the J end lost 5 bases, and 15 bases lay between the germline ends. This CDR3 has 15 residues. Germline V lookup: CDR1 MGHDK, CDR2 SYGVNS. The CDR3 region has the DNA TGTGCCAGCAGTGAAATAAGGGGAAGGGAGTATGGCTACACCTTC. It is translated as CASSEIRGREYGYTF.

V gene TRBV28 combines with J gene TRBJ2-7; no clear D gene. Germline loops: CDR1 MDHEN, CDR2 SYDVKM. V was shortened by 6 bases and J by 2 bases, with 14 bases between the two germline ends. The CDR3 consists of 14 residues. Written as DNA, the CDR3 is TGTGCCAGCAGGCCTAAGGGCCCTGCCTACGAGCAGTACTTC. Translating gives CASRPKGPAYEQYF.

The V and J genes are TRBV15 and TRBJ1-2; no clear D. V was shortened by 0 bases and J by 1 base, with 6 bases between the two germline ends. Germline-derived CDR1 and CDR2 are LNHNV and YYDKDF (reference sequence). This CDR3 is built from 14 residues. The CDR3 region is CATSRDVVNYGYTF. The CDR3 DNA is TGTGCCACCAGCAGAGATGTCGTTAACTATGGCTACACCTTC.

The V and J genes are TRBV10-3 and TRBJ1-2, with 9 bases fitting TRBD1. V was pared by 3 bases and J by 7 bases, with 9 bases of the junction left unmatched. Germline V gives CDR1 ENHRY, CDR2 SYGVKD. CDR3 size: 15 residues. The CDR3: CAISDRGQGISGYTF. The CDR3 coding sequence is TGTGCCATCAGTGATAGGGGACAGGGTATTTCTGGCTACACCTTC.

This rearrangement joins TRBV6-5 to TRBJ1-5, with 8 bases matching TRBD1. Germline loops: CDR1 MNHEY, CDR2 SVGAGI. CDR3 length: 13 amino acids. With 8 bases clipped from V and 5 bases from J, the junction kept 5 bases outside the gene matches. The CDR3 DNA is TGTGCCAGCGCAGGGGGCGTCCATCAGCCCCAGCATTTT. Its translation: CASAGGVHQPQHF.

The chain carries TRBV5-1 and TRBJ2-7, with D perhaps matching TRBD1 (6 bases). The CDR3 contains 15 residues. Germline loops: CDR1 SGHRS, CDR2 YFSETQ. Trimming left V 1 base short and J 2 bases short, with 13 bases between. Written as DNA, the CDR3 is TGCGCCAGCAGCTTGTACCGGGACAACACCTACGAGCAGTACTTC. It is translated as CASSLYRDNTYEQYF. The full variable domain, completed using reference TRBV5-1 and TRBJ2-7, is KAGVTQTPRYLIKTRGQQVTLSCSPISGHRSVSWYQQTPGQGLQFLFEYFSETQRNKGNFPGRFSGRQFSNSRSEMNVSTLELGDSALYLCASSLYRDNTYEQYFGPGTRLTVT.

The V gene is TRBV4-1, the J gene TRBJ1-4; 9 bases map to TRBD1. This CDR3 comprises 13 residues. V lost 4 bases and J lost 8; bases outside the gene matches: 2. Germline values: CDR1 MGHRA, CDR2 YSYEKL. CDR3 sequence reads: CASSPDRGEKLFF. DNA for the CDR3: TGCGCCAGCAGCCCGGACAGGGGAGAAAAACTGTTTTTT.

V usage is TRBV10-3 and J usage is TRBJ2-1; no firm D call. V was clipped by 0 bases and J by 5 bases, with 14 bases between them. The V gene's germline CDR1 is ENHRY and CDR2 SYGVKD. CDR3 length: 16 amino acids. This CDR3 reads CAISESGPAPNNEQFF. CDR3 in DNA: TGTGCCATCAGTGAGTCCGGGCCGGCCCCCAACAATGAGCAGTTCTTC.

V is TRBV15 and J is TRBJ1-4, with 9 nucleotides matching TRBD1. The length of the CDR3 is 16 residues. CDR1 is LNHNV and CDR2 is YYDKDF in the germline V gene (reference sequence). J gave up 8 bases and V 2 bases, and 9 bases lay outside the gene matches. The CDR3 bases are TGTGCCACCAGCAGAACCTCGGGACAGGGCGGGGAAAAACTGTTTTTT. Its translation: CATSRTSGQGGEKLFF. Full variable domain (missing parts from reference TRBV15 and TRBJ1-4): DAMVIQNPRYQVTQFGKPVTLSCSQTLNHNVMYWYQQKSSQAPKLLFHYYDKDFNNEADTPDNFQSRRPNTSFCFLDIRSPGLGDTAMYLCATSRTSGQGGEKLFFGSGTQLSVL.

CDR3 coding DNA: TGTGCCAGCAGCTCCGGGACAGGGAGGGGTGGCTACACCTTC. It encodes CASSSGTGRGGYTF. The V call is TRBV5-4, the J call TRBJ1-2; TRBD1 matches 9 bases. The CDR3 runs 14 residues. V was pared by 3 bases and J by 7 bases, with 7 bases of the junction left unmatched. CDR1 is SGHNT, CDR2 YYREEE, per germline (reference sequence).

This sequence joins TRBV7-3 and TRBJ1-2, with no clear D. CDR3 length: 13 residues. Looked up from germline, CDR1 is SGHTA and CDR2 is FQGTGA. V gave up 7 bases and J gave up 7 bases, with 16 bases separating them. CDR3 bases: TGTGCCAGCACCTCACTCCCCGTTCGTGGCTACACCTTC. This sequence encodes CASTSLPVRGYTF.

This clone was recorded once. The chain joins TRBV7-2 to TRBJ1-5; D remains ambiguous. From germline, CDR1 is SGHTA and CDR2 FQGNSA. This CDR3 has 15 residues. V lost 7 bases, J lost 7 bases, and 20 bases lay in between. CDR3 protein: CASTLIGYSDQPQHF. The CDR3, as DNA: TGTGCCAGCACCCTAATCGGGTATTCGGACCAGCCCCAGCATTTT.

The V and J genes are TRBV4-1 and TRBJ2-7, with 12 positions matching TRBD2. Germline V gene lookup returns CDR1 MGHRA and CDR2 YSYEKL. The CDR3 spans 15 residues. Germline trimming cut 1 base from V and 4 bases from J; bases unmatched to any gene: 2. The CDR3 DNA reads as TGCGCCAGCAGCCAAGTAACTAGCGGGAGGTACGAGCAGTACTTC. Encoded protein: CASSQVTSGRYEQYF.

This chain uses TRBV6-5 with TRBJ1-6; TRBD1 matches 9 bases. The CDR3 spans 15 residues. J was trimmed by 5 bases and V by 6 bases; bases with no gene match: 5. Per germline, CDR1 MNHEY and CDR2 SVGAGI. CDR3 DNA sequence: TGTGCCAGCAGGCGGACAGGGGTGAATAATTCACCCCTCCACTTT. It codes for CASRRTGVNNSPLHF.

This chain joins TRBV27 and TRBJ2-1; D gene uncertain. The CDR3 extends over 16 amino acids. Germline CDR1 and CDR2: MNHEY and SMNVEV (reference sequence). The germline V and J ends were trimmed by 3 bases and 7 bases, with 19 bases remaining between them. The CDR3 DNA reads TGTGCCAGCAGTTTCTACAGCCCCTCCTCCGGGAATGAGCAGTTCTTC. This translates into CASSFYSPSSGNEQFF.

The CDR3 DNA is TGTGCCAGCAGCTTAGCGGTGAACAGCCTTGAAAAACTGTTTTTT. Translated: CASSLAVNSLEKLFF. The J gene is TRBJ1-4, the V gene TRBV7-9; no reliable D call. The CDR3 has 15 residues. The germline V gene has CDR1 SEHNR and CDR2 FQNEAQ (reference sequence). V lost 0 bases, J lost 7 bases, and 12 bases lay in between.

The CDR3 protein is CASTPGIGYGYTF. In DNA form, the CDR3 reads TGTGCCAGCACCCCAGGGATCGGCTATGGCTACACCTTC. The chain uses TRBV6-5 and TRBJ1-2, with D perhaps TRBD1 (5 bases). Germline V CDR1 and CDR2: MNHEY, SVGAGI. Trimming cost V 7 bases and J 4 bases, with 13 bases left between them. The CDR3 contains 13 residues.

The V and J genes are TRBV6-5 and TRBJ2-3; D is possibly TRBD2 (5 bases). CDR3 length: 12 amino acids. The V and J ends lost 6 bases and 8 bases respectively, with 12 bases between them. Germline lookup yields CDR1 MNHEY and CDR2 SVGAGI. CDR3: CASSSPRGTQYF. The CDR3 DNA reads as TGTGCCAGCAGCTCACCCCGGGGTACGCAGTATTTT.

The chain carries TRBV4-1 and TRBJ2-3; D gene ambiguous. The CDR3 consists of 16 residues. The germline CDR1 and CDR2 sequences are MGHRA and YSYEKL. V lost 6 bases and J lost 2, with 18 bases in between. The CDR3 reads CASRQTLGRHTDTQYF. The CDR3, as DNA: TGCGCCAGCAGACAAACGTTGGGCAGACACACAGATACGCAGTATTTT.

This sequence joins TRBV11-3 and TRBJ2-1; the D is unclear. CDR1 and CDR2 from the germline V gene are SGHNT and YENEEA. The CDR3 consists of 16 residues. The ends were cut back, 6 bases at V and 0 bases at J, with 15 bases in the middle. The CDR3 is CASSSHSLSSYNEQFF. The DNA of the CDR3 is TGTGCCAGCAGTTCGCACTCCTTAAGCTCCTACAATGAGCAGTTCTTC.

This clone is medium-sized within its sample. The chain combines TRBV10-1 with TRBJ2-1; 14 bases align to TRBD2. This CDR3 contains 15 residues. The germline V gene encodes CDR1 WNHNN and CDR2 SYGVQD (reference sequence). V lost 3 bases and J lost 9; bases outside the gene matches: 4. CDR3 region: CASSDGTSGRGEQFF. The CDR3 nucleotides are TGCGCCAGCAGTGACGGGACTAGCGGGAGAGGTGAGCAGTTCTTC.

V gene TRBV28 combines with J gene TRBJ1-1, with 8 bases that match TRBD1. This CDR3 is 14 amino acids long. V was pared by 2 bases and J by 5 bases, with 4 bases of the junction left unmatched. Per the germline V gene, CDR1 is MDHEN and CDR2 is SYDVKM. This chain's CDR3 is CASSLGQGRTEAFF. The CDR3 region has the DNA TGTGCCAGCAGTTTAGGACAGGGTCGTACTGAAGCTTTCTTT.

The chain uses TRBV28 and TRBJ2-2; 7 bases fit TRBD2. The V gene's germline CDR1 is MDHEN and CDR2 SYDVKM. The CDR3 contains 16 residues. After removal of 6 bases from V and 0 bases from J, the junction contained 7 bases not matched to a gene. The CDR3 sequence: CASSLAGTTNTGELFF. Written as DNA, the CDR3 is TGTGCCAGCAGCTTAGCCGGGACTACGAACACCGGGGAGCTGTTTTTT.